These 23 T cell receptor beta chains were all obtained from the same sample, sequenced in a study of early T cells in non-severe SARS-CoV-2 infection. MiXCR was run by TCRdb on the 5' RACE reads, yielding one entry per CDR3 protein. The top ten hold 5.8% of the sample, which has around 44,000 distinct CDR3 sequences, roughly 7.7% seen once. Sequencing was done on a sample of whole blood. All receptors come from an adult who was a healthcare worker with PCR-confirmed SARS-CoV-2 infection or an uninfected control (not recorded which).

This clonotype was found many times. The gene calls are TRBV6-2 or TRBV6-3 and TRBJ2-7, with 9 bases aligning to TRBD1. Germline CDR1 is MNHEY and CDR2 is SVGEGT. Unmatched junction bases numbered 10, after V lost 2 bases and J lost 5 bases. The length of the CDR3 is 16 residues. CDR3 protein: CASSYARGQGKHEQYF. The CDR3 coding sequence is TGTGCCAGCAGTTACGCTCGCGGACAGGGGAAACACGAGCAGTACTTC.

The sample holds many counts of this clonotype. The rearrangement joins TRBV28 to TRBJ1-4, with D perhaps matching TRBD1 (6 bases). With 7 bases removed from V and 0 bases from J, the gap between germline ends came to 18 bases. This CDR3 comprises 17 residues. Germline V gene data show CDR1 as MDHEN and CDR2 as SYDVKM. This chain's CDR3 is CASTDDRSFATNEKLFF. The CDR3 nucleotides are TGTGCCAGCACCGACGACAGGTCCTTTGCAACTAATGAAAAACTGTTTTTT.

In this sample, this clonotype turned up a few times. J is TRBJ2-2 and V is TRBV11-2; D may be TRBD2 (6 bases). With 1 base removed from V and 0 bases from J, the gap between germline ends came to 9 bases. This CDR3 region has 16 residues. The germline V gene has CDR1 SGHAT and CDR2 FQNNGV. CDR3 in DNA: TGTGCCAGCAGCTTAGGTAGCGGAACGAACACCGGGGAGCTGTTTTTT. This gives the protein CASSLGSGTNTGELFF.

This rearrangement joins TRBV27 to TRBJ1-1; D call uncertain. With 6 bases removed from V and 0 bases from J, the gap between germline ends came to 11 bases. Germline loops: CDR1 MNHEY, CDR2 SMNVEV (reference sequence). The CDR3 is 14 residues long. DNA of the CDR3: TGTGCCAGCAGGTCAGGATTCATGAACACTGAAGCTTTCTTT. Its translation is CASRSGFMNTEAFF.

CDR3 loop: CASSGATYEQYF. DNA for the CDR3: TGTGCCAGCAGCGGGGCTACCTACGAGCAGTACTTC. This rearrangement joins TRBV6-4 to TRBJ2-7; tentatively, D is TRBD1 or TRBD2 (5 bases each). CDR3 length: 12 amino acids. Germline V CDR1 and CDR2: MRHNA, SNTAGT. Trimming took off 6 bases at V and 2 bases at J, with 8 bases between the two ends.

This clonotype showed up many times. The chain combines TRBV12-3 or TRBV12-4 with TRBJ2-3; weak D call: TRBD2 (7 bases). Trimming left V 8 bases short and J 6 bases short, with 18 bases between. The CDR3 spans 14 residues. CDR3 DNA sequence: TGTGCCAGCTCGGGGGGCCGTTTTTTTGATACGCAGTATTTT. Its translation: CASSGGRFFDTQYF.

At least ten counts were recorded for this clonotype. The rearrangement uses TRBV27 and TRBJ2-1; D gene unclear. The ends were cut back, 5 bases at V and 5 bases at J, with 13 bases in the middle. Germline-derived CDR1 and CDR2 are MNHEY and SMNVEV (reference sequence). The length of the CDR3 is 14 residues. The CDR3 is CASSPQQGNNEQFF. Here the CDR3 DNA reads TGTGCCAGCAGTCCCCAGCAAGGGAACAATGAGCAGTTCTTC.

The rearrangement uses TRBV11-2 and TRBJ2-7; 13 nucleotides match TRBD2. Germline assignment: CDR1 SGHAT and CDR2 FQNNGV. The CDR3 has 16 amino acids. V lost 5 bases to trimming and J lost 3 bases; unmatched junction nucleotides: 7. The CDR3 spells CASSRTSGGSLYEQYF. CDR3 in DNA: TGTGCCAGCAGCCGGACTAGCGGGGGCTCACTCTACGAGCAGTACTTC.

This clonotype was detected ten times or more. The V call is TRBV29-1, the J call TRBJ2-1, with 8 bases that match TRBD2. V shed 6 bases and J 7 bases; nucleotides not matched to a gene: 8. In germline, CDR1 is SQVTM, CDR2 ANQGSEA. There are 13 residues in the CDR3. In nucleotides, the CDR3 is TGCAGCGTACGGGGGGGCCTCGGGAATGAGCAGTTCTTC. It yields the protein CSVRGGLGNEQFF.

This clonotype was observed at least ten times. The V gene is TRBV12-3 or TRBV12-4, the J gene TRBJ1-2; D is undetermined. The CDR3 runs 12 residues. The germline V and J ends were trimmed by 4 bases and 8 bases, with 11 bases remaining between them. The CDR3 DNA sequence: TGTGCCAGCAGTTACGTCGGGGTAGGCTACACCTTC. It is translated as CASSYVGVGYTF.

V and J are TRBV18 and TRBJ1-2; D is uncertain. V lost 3 bases and J lost 2, with 10 bases in between. The CDR3 is 14 amino acids. Germline values: CDR1 KGHSH, CDR2 LQKENI. This CDR3 reads CASSPGGENYGYTF. Written as DNA, the CDR3 is TGTGCCAGCTCACCCGGAGGAGAGAACTATGGCTACACCTTC.

This clonotype has more than one count but fewer than ten. V and J are TRBV27 and TRBJ2-1; no definite D call. Germline CDR1 reads MNHEY; CDR2 reads SMNVEV (reference sequence). This CDR3 region has 15 residues. V was pared by 2 bases and J by 3 bases, with 11 bases between. CDR3 DNA: TGTGCCAGCAGTTTAACAGACCCCCACTACAATGAGCAGTTCTTC. It yields the protein CASSLTDPHYNEQFF.

This clonotype appeared a few times. The J gene is TRBJ2-3, the V gene TRBV9, with 9 nucleotides matching TRBD2. Germline loops: CDR1 SGDLS, CDR2 YYNGEE. With V trimmed by 0 bases and J by 1 base, 3 bases remained unmatched. This CDR3 is built from 16 residues. For the CDR3, the DNA is TGTGCCAGCAGCGTAGAGGCTAGCGGGGGCACAGATACGCAGTATTTT. The encoded protein is CASSVEASGGTDTQYF.

The table lists this clonotype with many counts. This rearrangement joins TRBV18 to TRBJ2-2; the D call may be TRBD1 or TRBD2 (5 bases each). The germline gives CDR1 KGHSH, CDR2 LQKENI. The CDR3 has 16 residues. Trimming cost V 1 base and J 6 bases, with 15 bases left between them. The DNA of the CDR3 is TGTGCCAGCTCACCACTTGGGGGTGCCTACGCCGGGGAGCTGTTTTTT. Translated, it gives CASSPLGGAYAGELFF.

This clonotype was counted at least ten times. This chain uses TRBV7-3 with TRBJ1-1; 8 bases agree with TRBD1. V lost 0 bases to trimming and J lost 1 base; unmatched junction nucleotides: 1. The CDR3 length is 15 residues. Germline CDR1 SGHTA, CDR2 FQGTGA. Written as DNA, the CDR3 is TGTGCCAGCAGCTTAACGACAGGGGAGAACACTGAAGCTTTCTTT. This sequence encodes CASSLTTGENTEAFF.

The chain links TRBV12-5 to TRBJ2-5; D gene unclear. There are 12 residues in the CDR3. V lost 7 bases to trimming and J lost 4 bases, with 10 bases between them. Germline CDR1 and CDR2: LGHNT and FRNRAP. The DNA of the CDR3 is TGTGCTAGTGCCCCCTTTGGAGAGACCCAGTACTTC. This gives the protein CASAPFGETQYF.

The chain has TRBV12-3 or TRBV12-4 and TRBJ2-7; D is perhaps TRBD1 (6 bases). V lost 0 bases and J lost 0, with 9 bases in between. The CDR3 loop spans 15 amino acids. The CDR3 DNA is TGTGCCAGCAGTTTAGCGCAGGGGAACTCCTACGAGCAGTACTTC. Protein: CASSLAQGNSYEQYF.

This clonotype was counted at least ten times. The CDR3 reads CACGLAGVNTGELFF. In DNA, the CDR3 is TGCGCCTGTGGACTAGCGGGGGTGAACACCGGGGAGCTGTTTTTT. The rearrangement joins TRBV5-1 to TRBJ2-2; 13 positions match TRBD2. CDR1 is SGHRS, CDR2 YFSETQ, per germline. With 10 bases clipped from V and 1 base from J, the junction kept 4 bases outside the gene matches. The CDR3 is 15 residues long.

This clonotype showed up just a few times. This chain's CDR3 is CASSLELGWNTIYF. The CDR3 DNA is TGTGCCAGCAGTTTAGAATTAGGGTGGAACACCATATATTTT. The rearrangement links TRBV28 to TRBJ1-3; no clear D gene. Germline CDR1 is MDHEN and CDR2 is SYDVKM. The V end lost 2 bases, the J end lost 7 bases, and 12 bases lay between the germline ends. This CDR3 comprises 14 residues.

In its sample, this clonotype was seen many times. The CDR3 DNA sequence: TGTGCCAGCAGTTACAAAGATACGCAGTATTTT. Translated, it gives CASSYKDTQYF. The chain joins TRBV6-6 to TRBJ2-3; D not resolved. CDR1 and CDR2 (germline): MNHNY, SVGAGI (reference sequence). V was pared by 2 bases and J by 5 bases, with 2 bases between. CDR3 length: 11 residues.

This clonotype occurred many times. The genes are TRBV7-9 and TRBJ2-1; 8 bases agree with TRBD2. Germline-derived CDR1 and CDR2 are SEHNR and FQNEAQ (reference sequence). The CDR3 sequence is 16 residues long. The ends lost 5 bases at V and 6 bases at J; junction bases unmatched: 12. The CDR3 coding sequence is TGTGCCAGCAGCCCGAAACGACTAGCGTTAGTCAATGAGCAGTTCTTC. Residues: CASSPKRLALVNEQFF.

This clonotype was counted at least ten times. This chain links TRBV28 with TRBJ1-5; D gene uncertain. Looked up from germline, CDR1 is MDHEN and CDR2 is SYDVKM. The CDR3 has 18 amino acids. Trimming left V 7 bases short and J 0 bases short, with 22 bases between. The CDR3 DNA sequence: TGTGCCAGCAATCCCGAAGGGTCCTCGGTTTATAGCAATCAGCCCCAGCATTTT. Its protein product is CASNPEGSSVYSNQPQHF.

The chain couples TRBV6-6 to TRBJ2-3; the D gene is possibly TRBD2 (6 bases). The CDR3 runs 16 residues. Trimming shortened V by 6 bases and J by 0 bases, and 16 bases separated the two germline ends. Germline CDR1 is MNHNY and CDR2 is SVGAGI (reference sequence). In nucleotides, the CDR3 is TGTGCCAGCAGACCTACTAGCTTAGTTAGCACAGATACGCAGTATTTT. It yields the protein CASRPTSLVSTDTQYF.